Below are 23 T cell receptor beta chains sequenced from a single sample in a study of technical replicates of blood from a few donors. Sequencing used immunoSEQ multiplex PCR; TCRdb keeps in-frame clones, though not all of them. The table records tens of thousands of clones, 91% of them present only once. Material: T cells isolated from PBMCs. Receptors originate from a human donor in good health.

The rearrangement joins TRBV2 to TRBJ2-7, with unresolved D. Per the germline V gene, CDR1 is SNHLY and CDR2 is FYNNEI. The CDR3 consists of 12 residues. The V and J ends lost 4 bases and 3 bases respectively, with 7 bases between them. CDR3 coding DNA: TGTGCCAGCAGTGCCGTAAACTACGAGCAGTACTTC. Translated: CASSAVNYEQYF.

The V call is TRBV27, the J call TRBJ2-7, with D maybe TRBD2 (6 bases). The CDR3 runs 16 residues. The germline V gene encodes CDR1 MNHEY and CDR2 SMNVEV (reference sequence). The V and J ends lost 2 bases and 2 bases respectively, with 16 bases between them. The DNA of the CDR3 is TGTGCCAGCAGTTTAGCCCGAACCGGGAGAACCTACGAGCAGTACTTC. Its protein product is CASSLARTGRTYEQYF.

J is TRBJ1-3 and V is TRBV19, with D tentatively TRBD1 (6 bases). Trimming removed 6 bases at V and 3 bases at J, with 12 bases between. The CDR3 is 14 amino acids. Germline V lookup: CDR1 LNHDA, CDR2 SQIVND (reference sequence). The CDR3 spells CASSNRDFGNTIYF. CDR3 in DNA: TGTGCCAGTAGCAACAGGGATTTTGGAAACACCATATATTTT.

This chain joins TRBV5-1 and TRBJ2-6; D call uncertain. V lost 5 bases and J 1 base, leaving 13 bases between the germline ends. CDR1 and CDR2 (germline): SGHRS, YFSETQ. The CDR3 consists of 16 residues. CDR3 protein: CASSVPRVSGANVLTF. Written as DNA, the CDR3 is TGCGCCAGCAGTGTACCGAGAGTTTCTGGGGCCAACGTCCTGACTTTC.

This chain joins TRBV4-1 and TRBJ2-2, with a tentative D call TRBD1 (5 bases). The CDR3 has 12 amino acids. V was shortened by 1 base and J by 9 bases, with 6 bases between the two germline ends. Germline V gene data show CDR1 as MGHRA and CDR2 as YSYEKL. The CDR3: CASSQGGRELFF. For the CDR3, the DNA is TGCGCCAGCAGCCAAGGGGGCCGGGAGCTGTTTTTT.

The V gene is TRBV6-1, the J gene TRBJ1-2, with 8 bases aligning to TRBD1. Germline CDR1 and CDR2: MNHNS and SASEGT. V shed 8 bases and J 4 bases; nucleotides not matched to a gene: 9. CDR3 length: 14 residues. The CDR3: CASGTGQVFYGYTF. The DNA for the CDR3 is TGTGCCAGCGGCACGGGACAGGTCTTCTATGGCTACACCTTC.

The V call is TRBV5-1, the J call TRBJ1-1; tentatively, D is TRBD1 (6 bases). Germline assignment: CDR1 SGHRS and CDR2 YFSETQ. V lost 5 bases and J 3 bases, leaving 8 bases between the germline ends. CDR3 length: 12 residues. CDR3 bases: TGCGCCAGCAGGGACAGAGACACTGAAGCTTTCTTT. Protein: CASRDRDTEAFF.

V is TRBV4-1 and J is TRBJ2-1; TRBD1 agrees at 10 bases. V shed 1 base and J 5 bases; nucleotides not matched to a gene: 2. The length of the CDR3 is 15 residues. CDR1 and CDR2 from the germline V gene are MGHRA and YSYEKL. Written as DNA, the CDR3 is TGCGCCAGCAGCCAAGGACAGGGGGCGGACAATGAGCAGTTCTTC. It is translated as CASSQGQGADNEQFF.

The chain recombines TRBV7-6 with TRBJ2-2; no firm D call. Germline V CDR1 and CDR2: SGHVS, FNYEAQ. The length of the CDR3 is 15 residues. V was trimmed by 6 bases and J by 1 base, leaving 12 bases between them. The CDR3 nucleotides are TGTGCCAGCAGTCCCGGAGAGGTGAACACCGGGGAGCTGTTTTTT. Translating gives CASSPGEVNTGELFF.

This clone was seen a single time. The rearrangement links TRBV4-1 to TRBJ2-5, with a possible D match to TRBD2 (7 bases). This CDR3 spans 14 amino acids. Germline CDR1 reads MGHRA; CDR2 reads YSYEKL. The germline V and J ends were trimmed by 3 bases and 3 bases, with 11 bases remaining between them. CDR3 protein: CASSQGGLKETQYF. The CDR3 DNA follows: TGCGCCAGCAGCCAGGGGGGGCTAAAAGAGACCCAGTACTTC.

The chain combines TRBV6-5 with TRBJ1-1; 7 bases match TRBD1. This CDR3 comprises 14 residues. CDR1 is MNHEY, CDR2 SVGAGI, per germline. Trimming at V came to 8 bases and at J to 2 bases, leaving 8 bases not matched to a gene. CDR3 coding DNA: TGTGCCAGCTGTCCGGGACAGCAAAACACTGAAGCTTTCTTT. Amino acid sequence: CASCPGQQNTEAFF.

The DNA for the CDR3 is TGTGCCAGCAGTGATAGAGGGTATGGCTACACCTTC. Its protein product is CASSDRGYGYTF. The genes are TRBV25-1 and TRBJ1-2; D call uncertain. Germline values: CDR1 MGHDK, CDR2 SYGVNS. CDR3 length: 12 amino acids. V was cut by 3 bases and J by 5 bases, with 7 bases left in between.

The gene calls are TRBV4-1 and TRBJ2-1, with 8 bases identical to TRBD2. The CDR3 totals 19 residues. V lost 2 bases to trimming and J lost 8 bases; unmatched junction nucleotides: 20. Germline CDR1 MGHRA, CDR2 YSYEKL. The CDR3 DNA reads TGCGCCAGCAGCCAACCCCAGGTGTCTAGCGGGTTCGAGGGGGATGAGCAGTTCTTC. The encoded protein is CASSQPQVSSGFEGDEQFF.

The V gene is TRBV5-1, the J gene TRBJ1-2; D is perhaps TRBD1 (6 bases). V shed 9 bases and J shed 7 bases, with 25 bases lying between them. CDR1 and CDR2 (germline): SGHRS, YFSETQ. This CDR3 contains 15 residues. CDR3 nucleotides: TGCGCCACCAGAGACGGCAGGGGCACTCCGGGTGGCTACACCTTC. It codes for CATRDGRGTPGGYTF.

The V and J genes are TRBV11-3 and TRBJ1-3; D ambiguous. V lost 1 base, J lost 3 bases, and 7 bases lay in between. Germline values: CDR1 SGHNT, CDR2 YENEEA. CDR3 size: 14 residues. CDR3 residues: CASSLGGDGNTIYF. The CDR3 bases are TGTGCCAGCAGCTTAGGCGGGGATGGAAACACCATATATTTT.

This chain joins TRBV7-3 and TRBJ2-2; possibly TRBD2 for D (5 bases). The CDR3 loop spans 15 amino acids. V gave up 3 bases and J gave up 3 bases, with 11 bases separating them. CDR1 is SGHTA and CDR2 is FQGTGA in the germline V gene. CDR3 protein: CASSLERGYTGELFF. The CDR3 region has the DNA TGTGCCAGCAGCTTGGAAAGAGGGTACACCGGGGAGCTGTTTTTT.

The rearrangement links TRBV2 to TRBJ1-2; D is ambiguous. V lost 4 bases and J lost 8, with 5 bases in between. Germline V CDR1 and CDR2: SNHLY, FYNNEI. The CDR3 runs to 10 residues. The chain's CDR3 is CASSAFGYTF. CDR3 nucleotide sequence: TGTGCCAGCAGTGCATTCGGCTACACCTTC.

The genes are TRBV7-8 and TRBJ2-3, with 7 nucleotides matching TRBD2. This CDR3 has 13 residues. Germline CDR1 is SGHVS and CDR2 is FQNEAQ. V trimming: 8 bases; J trimming: 7 bases; junction bases outside the gene matches: 9. CDR3 nucleotides: TGTGCCAGCGGGGGTAGCGGGCCGTATACGCAGTATTTT. It encodes CASGGSGPYTQYF.

The chain uses TRBV4-1 and TRBJ1-3; D not resolved. There are 12 residues in the CDR3. V shed 8 bases and J shed 0 bases, with 5 bases lying between them. Per germline, CDR1 MGHRA and CDR2 YSYEKL. This CDR3 is CASSRSGNTIYF. CDR3 coding DNA: TGCGCCAGCTCTCGCTCTGGAAACACCATATATTTT.

The genes are TRBV5-6 and TRBJ1-1; D remains unclear. This CDR3 region has 14 residues. V was shortened by 2 bases and J by 1 base, with 9 bases between the two germline ends. The germline V gene encodes CDR1 SGHDT and CDR2 YYEEEE. Here the CDR3 DNA reads TGTGCCAGCAGCTTTGGCACATCGAACACTGAAGCTTTCTTT. It specifies CASSFGTSNTEAFF.

This chain uses TRBV5-1 with TRBJ2-7; D is perhaps TRBD2 (6 bases). The CDR3 runs to 16 residues. The germline V and J ends were trimmed by 0 bases and 0 bases, with 13 bases remaining between them. Germline values: CDR1 SGHRS, CDR2 YFSETQ. CDR3 sequence reads: CASSLVPSDSSYEQYF. CDR3 in DNA: TGCGCCAGCAGCTTGGTCCCTAGCGATAGCTCCTACGAGCAGTACTTC.

The V gene is TRBV28, the J gene TRBJ2-7; 8 bases map to TRBD1. The CDR3 contains 15 residues. CDR1 and CDR2 from the germline V gene are MDHEN and SYDVKM. V was pared by 4 bases and J by 2 bases, with 7 bases of the junction left unmatched. CDR3 nucleotide sequence: TGTGCCAGCAGTTCCCCCGGACAGGGCCCCTACGAGCAGTACTTC. Protein sequence: CASSSPGQGPYEQYF. Based on the CDR3 plus reference TRBV28 and TRBJ2-7, the full variable domain is DVKVTQSSRYLVKRTGEKVFLECVQDMDHENMFWYRQDPGLGLRLIYFSYDVKMKEKGDIPEGYSVSREKKERFSLILESASTNQTSMYLCASSSPGQGPYEQYFGPGTRLTVT.

This chain joins TRBV7-9 and TRBJ2-7; D gene uncertain. Trimming took 8 bases from V and 3 from J, leaving 11 bases between them. CDR1 and CDR2 (germline): SEHNR, FQNEAQ (reference sequence). The length of the CDR3 is 12 residues. Here the CDR3 reads CASETEYYEQYF. The CDR3 nucleotides read TGTGCCAGCGAAACTGAGTACTACGAGCAGTACTTC.